This TCR beta chain was obtained from a study of OX40 agonist ivuxolimab in advanced cancers. Germline V lookup: CDR1 MNHEY, CDR2 SVGAGI. The CDR3 spans 12 residues. V lost 11 bases to trimming and J lost 0 bases, with 10 bases between them. Libraries were prepared by immunoSEQ multiplex PCR; TCRdb keeps only in-frame clonotypes and omits some of them. Among some 50,000 clones listed, 70% to 90% were seen once. The gene calls are TRBV6-5 and TRBJ1-2; D not resolved. This TCR came from an adult with an advanced solid tumor such as melanoma, head and neck, liver or kidney cancer. The sequencing used CD4+ or CD8+ T cells sorted from blood, collected in a trial of the OX40 agonist ivuxolimab. This CDR3 reads CAARASNYGYTF. For the CDR3, the DNA is TGTGCCGCCCGGGCCTCTAACTATGGCTACACCTTC.